The present entry profiles one T cell receptor (beta chain) with its context. What it recognizes is unknown. The sample is drawn from a study of response to subunit inactivated influenza vaccine. One entry per CDR3 protein results from TCRdb running MiXCR on the RT-PCR reads. The sample lists about 190,000 distinct CDR3 sequences; approximately 15% were seen once. V lost 5 bases to trimming and J lost 10 bases, with 12 bases between them. Germline lookup yields CDR1 MNHEY and CDR2 SVGAGI. The CDR3 extends over 12 amino acids. Findings and caveats of the study: Researchers suggested that each seasonal influenza vaccination recruits few new T cells.

Sequencing was performed on CD8+ T cells sorted from PBMCs, taken more than 4 days after vaccination. The source of this sequence is a man in his fifties or sixties who received an inactivated influenza vaccine. The gene calls are TRBV6-5 and TRBJ2-1; D gene ambiguous. The CDR3 DNA reads as TGTGCCAGCAGTCTTGGTTTCGGGGAGCAGTTCTTC. Its translation: CASSLGFGEQFF.